This is a list of T cell receptor beta chains from one sample in a study of T cell responses to AZD1222 COVID-19 vaccine. Assay used: immunoSEQ multiplex PCR; TCRdb lists only in-frame clones, some missing. The sample yields 55,000 to 85,000 clones, over 80% seen once. The specimen was peripheral blood, collected on day 0 of AZD1222 vaccination. The receptors come from an adult in good health. Both conserved end residues are part of each CDR3. The D gene is left open where the match is weak. A clone size is listed for some rows: how often the clone was seen (once, few, many), or a class if it is expanded.

TRBV5-1	TRBJ2-7	once	-	CASSLGEGNHEQYF	TGCGCCAGCAGCTTGGGAGAGGGGAACCACGAGCAGTACTTC
TRBV5-1	TRBJ1-6	-	TRBD1	CASSSGTGDSPLHF	TGCGCCAGCAGCTCGGGGACAGGGGATTCACCCCTCCACTTT
TRBV5-1	TRBJ2-5	-	TRBD2	CASSLGLAVPQETQYF	TGCGCCAGCAGCCTGGGACTAGCGGTACCCCAAGAGACCCAGTACTTC
TRBV5-1	TRBJ2-2	-	TRBD1	CASSRGQGGTGELFF	TGCGCCAGCAGCAGAGGACAGGGCGGGACCGGGGAGCTGTTTTTT
TRBV7-3	TRBJ2-1	-	-	CASSLDWSSYNEQFF	TGTGCCAGCAGCCTGGACTGGAGCTCCTACAATGAGCAGTTCTTC
TRBV7-3	TRBJ2-2	-	TRBD1	CASSSGTVDTGELFF	TGTGCCAGCAGCTCGGGGACAGTCGACACCGGGGAGCTGTTTTTT
TRBV12-5	TRBJ2-7	-	TRBD1	CASGLVVGDRVYEQYF	TGTGCTAGTGGTTTGGTTGTAGGGGACAGAGTCTACGAGCAGTACTTC
TRBV5-1	TRBJ1-4	-	-	CASSDLTRGTHEKLFF	TGCGCCAGCAGCGATTTGACAAGGGGTACTCATGAAAAACTGTTTTTT
TRBV30	TRBJ1-1	-	-	CAWSVTTGNTEAFF	TGTGCCTGGAGTGTTACAACTGGGAACACTGAAGCTTTCTTT
TRBV19	TRBJ2-7	-	-	CASTAGGSSYEQYF	TGTGCCAGTACCGCAGGCGGTAGCTCCTACGAGCAGTACTTC
TRBV19	TRBJ1-6	-	TRBD1	CASMGQGISPLHF	TGTGCCAGCATGGGACAGGGGATATCACCCCTCCACTTT
TRBV20-1	TRBJ1-2	medium-sized	-	CSASWRGYTF	TGCAGTGCTAGTTGGCGAGGCTACACCTTC
TRBV9	TRBJ1-1	once	-	CASSAQGWNTEAFF	TGTGCCAGCAGCGCACAGGGTTGGAACACTGAAGCTTTCTTT
TRBV3-1/TRBV3-2	TRBJ1-6	-	TRBD1	CASSQDRGSSPLHF	TGTGCCAGCAGCCAGGACAGGGGCTCTTCACCCCTCCACTTT
TRBV5-1	TRBJ2-5	few	TRBD2	CASSLTSTSGPNQRPQYF	TGCGCCAGCAGCCTCACCTCCACTAGCGGCCCCAACCAGAGACCCCAGTACTTC
TRBV5-4	TRBJ2-1	once	-	CASHGPPHYNEQFF	TGTGCCAGCCACGGCCCCCCTCACTACAATGAGCAGTTCTTC
TRBV2	TRBJ2-4	few	-	CASSPRASTLAKNIQYF	TGTGCCAGCAGTCCACGGGCCAGTACACTAGCCAAAAACATTCAGTACTTC